This T cell receptor beta chain was sequenced in a study of identifying expanded T cells in peripheral blood. Only in-frame clones appear in the TCRdb table, and some are missing; sequencing was by immunoSEQ multiplex PCR. The table lists more than 55,000 clones, more than 70% of them singletons. Collection occurred without any documented infections or immune events in donors. The CDR3 totals 16 residues. Trimming took 7 bases from V and 4 from J; bases not matched to a gene: 9. Germline CDR1 and CDR2: SGHRS and YFSETQ. Study outcomes and limitations: Variance in clone template counts between approximately 2-week samples significantly increased with total template count across all healthy donors. Differentially abundant clones: about 1.1 between replicates, roughly 16 at around 2 weeks, approximately 19 at four.

Comments on this clone: Its antigen is unknown.

Sequenced sample: blood. The sequence was obtained from a person between 18 and 75 years old in good health. V and J are TRBV5-1 and TRBJ2-1; 12 bases align to TRBD2. Here the CDR3 reads CASRGQGLAGYNEQFF. The DNA of the CDR3 is TGCGCCAGCCGAGGACAGGGACTAGCGGGTTACAATGAGCAGTTCTTC.